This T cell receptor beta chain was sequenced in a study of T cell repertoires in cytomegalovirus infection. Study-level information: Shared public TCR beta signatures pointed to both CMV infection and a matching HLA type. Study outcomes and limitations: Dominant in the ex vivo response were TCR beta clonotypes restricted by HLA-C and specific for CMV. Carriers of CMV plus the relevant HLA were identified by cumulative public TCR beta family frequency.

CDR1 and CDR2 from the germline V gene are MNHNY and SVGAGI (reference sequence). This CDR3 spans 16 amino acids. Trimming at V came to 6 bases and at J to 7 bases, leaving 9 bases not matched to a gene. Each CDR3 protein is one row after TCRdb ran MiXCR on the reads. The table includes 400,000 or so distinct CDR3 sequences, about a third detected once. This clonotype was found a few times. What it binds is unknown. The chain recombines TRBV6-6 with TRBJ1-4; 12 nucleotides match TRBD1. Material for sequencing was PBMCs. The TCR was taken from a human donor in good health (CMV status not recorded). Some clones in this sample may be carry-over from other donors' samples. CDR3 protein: CASSRRDRGLGEKLFF. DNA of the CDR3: TGTGCCAGCAGCCGACGGGACAGGGGGCTTGGTGAAAAACTGTTTTTT.